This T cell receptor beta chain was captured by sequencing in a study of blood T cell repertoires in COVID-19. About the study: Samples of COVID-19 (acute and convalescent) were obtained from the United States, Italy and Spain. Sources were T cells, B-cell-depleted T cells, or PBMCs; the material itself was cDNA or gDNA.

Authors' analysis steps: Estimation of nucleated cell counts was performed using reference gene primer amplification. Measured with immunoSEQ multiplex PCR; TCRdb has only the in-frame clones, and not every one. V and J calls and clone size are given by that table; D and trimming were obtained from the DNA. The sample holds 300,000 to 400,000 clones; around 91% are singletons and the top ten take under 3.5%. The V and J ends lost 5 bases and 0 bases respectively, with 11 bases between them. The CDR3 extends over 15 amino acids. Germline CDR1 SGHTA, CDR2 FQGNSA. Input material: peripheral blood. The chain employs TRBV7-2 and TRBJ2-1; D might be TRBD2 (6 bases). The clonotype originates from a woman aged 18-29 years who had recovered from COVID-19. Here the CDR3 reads CASSELAASYNEQFF. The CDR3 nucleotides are TGTGCCAGCAGCGAACTAGCTGCCTCCTACAATGAGCAGTTCTTC.